What follows are 12 T cell receptor beta chains derived from one specimen sequenced in a study of cytomegalovirus exposure and HLA in healthy donors. Use of 60 Vbeta and 13 Jbeta primers characterized the PCR. Measured with immunoSEQ multiplex PCR; TCRdb has only the in-frame clones, and not every one. The top ten hold approximately 1.4% of the sample, which has fewer than 250,000 clones, around 83% seen once. The sequencing input was PBMCs. These receptor sequences come from a girl between 10 and 17 years old in good health and CMV-seronegative.

V is TRBV11-2 and J is TRBJ1-3; 11 bases line up with TRBD1. Germline CDR1 is SGHAT and CDR2 is FQNNGV. The CDR3 runs 15 residues. The trim removed 2 bases at V and 4 bases at J, leaving 1 base unmatched. The chain's CDR3 is CASSLRTGGGNTIYF. The DNA of the CDR3 is TGTGCCAGCAGCTTAAGGACAGGGGGCGGAAACACCATATATTTT.

The V call is TRBV28, the J call TRBJ1-2; D may be TRBD1 (6 bases). CDR1 is MDHEN, CDR2 SYDVKM, per germline. The CDR3 has 14 residues. V dropped 6 bases and J dropped 8 bases, with 19 bases sitting between them. The CDR3 coding sequence is TGTGCCAGCAGCTTAGGAGGGGGGGCCCGCGGCTACACCTTC. This encodes CASSLGGGARGYTF.

This clone was seen more than once but under ten times. This chain links TRBV30 with TRBJ1-1, with 7 bases matching TRBD1. The J segment lost 4 bases and the V segment lost 7 bases, leaving 3 bases of the junction unmatched. CDR1 and CDR2 (germline): GTSNPN, SVGIG (reference sequence). CDR3 length: 11 amino acids. CDR3 DNA: TGTGCCTACCACAGGGGCACTGAAGCTTTCTTT. Its translation: CAYHRGTEAFF. The complete variable domain, with remaining parts taken from reference TRBV30 and TRBJ1-1, reads SQTIHQWPATLVQPVGSPLSLECTVEGTSNPNLYWYRQAAGRGLQLLFYSVGIGQISSEVPQNLSASRPQDRQFILSSKKLLLSDSGFYLCAYHRGTEAFFGQGTRLTVV.

The V call is TRBV7-9, the J call TRBJ1-2; no definite D call. Germline CDR1 is SEHNR and CDR2 is FQNEAQ (reference sequence). CDR3 length equals 13 residues. Trimming took 0 bases from V and 8 from J, leaving 10 bases between them. CDR3 residues: CASSLARGRGYTF. CDR3 sequence (DNA): TGTGCCAGCAGCTTAGCGCGCGGTCGGGGCTACACCTTC.

The chain links TRBV21-1 to TRBJ2-1; TRBD1, as called in the table, went unchecked against the DNA. TRBV21-1 is an annotated pseudogene. CDR3 length equals 17 residues. The CDR3 nucleotides are TGTGCCAGCAGCAAAGCGCTTCGTATTGGCCCCTACAATGAGCAGTTCTTC. Encoded protein: CASSKALRIGPYNEQFF.

The chain recombines TRBV18 with TRBJ1-1; D is uncertain. V was trimmed by 0 bases and J by 1 base, leaving 6 bases between them. The CDR3 is made up of 14 amino acids. Looked up from germline, CDR1 is KGHSH and CDR2 is LQKENI. CDR3 region: CASSPPRANTEAFF. The CDR3 DNA follows: TGTGCCAGCTCACCACCGCGGGCGAACACTGAAGCTTTCTTT.

A few counts support this clone. V gene TRBV7-9 combines with J gene TRBJ2-7; TRBD2 agrees at 14 bases. The CDR3 spans 18 residues. The junction had 13 bases not matched to a gene; V was cut back by 5 bases and J by 4 bases. Germline CDR1 SEHNR, CDR2 FQNEAQ (reference sequence). The CDR3 DNA reads TGTGCCAGCAGCCCAACCGCGGGGACTAGCGGGAGTTCATACGAGCAGTACTTC. Translated: CASSPTAGTSGSSYEQYF.

The chain carries TRBV7-9 and TRBJ1-2, with TRBD1 identical over 7 bases. CDR3 length: 16 amino acids. J was trimmed by 8 bases and V by 5 bases; bases with no gene match: 17. Germline V gene data show CDR1 as SEHNR and CDR2 as FQNEAQ (reference sequence). CDR3 DNA sequence: TGTGCCAGCAGCCTCGAGGGGGCCCTAGGACGGAGGGGCTACACCTTC. It codes for CASSLEGALGRRGYTF.

The sample holds one count of this clone. The chain employs TRBV28 and TRBJ2-6, with D maybe TRBD1 (6 bases). The CDR3 extends over 16 amino acids. V lost 4 bases to trimming and J lost 0 bases, with 10 bases between them. The V gene's germline CDR1 is MDHEN and CDR2 SYDVKM. The CDR3 reads CASSYMDSSGANVLTF. The CDR3 DNA reads as TGTGCCAGCAGTTACATGGACAGCTCTGGGGCCAACGTCCTGACTTTC.

The J gene is TRBJ1-2, the V gene TRBV5-6; 9 bases agree with TRBD1. CDR3 length: 13 amino acids. Germline CDR1 is SGHDT and CDR2 is YYEEEE. The ends lost 2 bases at V and 7 bases at J; junction bases unmatched: 3. The DNA for the CDR3 is TGTGCCAGCAGCTTACAGGGGGCGACTGGCTACACCTTC. Its translation: CASSLQGATGYTF. Full variable domain (outside the CDR3, taken from reference TRBV5-6 and TRBJ1-2): DAGVTQSPTHLIKTRGQQVTLRCSPKSGHDTVSWYQQALGQGPQFIFQYYEEEERQRGNFPDRFSGHQFPNYSSELNVNALLLGDSALYLCASSLQGATGYTFGSGTRLTVV.

This chain uses TRBV28 with TRBJ2-2; D may be TRBD2 (6 bases). Germline CDR1 and CDR2: MDHEN and SYDVKM. The CDR3 runs 17 residues. Trimming removed 6 bases from V and 1 base from J, with 18 bases in between. CDR3 coding DNA: TGTGCCAGCAGCTCCCGGACTACTTCATTGAACACCGGGGAGCTGTTTTTT. It codes for CASSSRTTSLNTGELFF.

The chain couples TRBV6-5 to TRBJ2-1; a weak D match, TRBD2 (5 bases). The germline gives CDR1 MNHEY, CDR2 SVGAGI. Trimming shortened V by 4 bases and J by 5 bases, and 18 bases separated the two germline ends. The CDR3 length is 16 residues. Written as DNA, the CDR3 is TGTGCCAGCAGTTCCTTGAGGGCCCAAACGAACAATGAGCAGTTCTTC. This gives the protein CASSSLRAQTNNEQFF.